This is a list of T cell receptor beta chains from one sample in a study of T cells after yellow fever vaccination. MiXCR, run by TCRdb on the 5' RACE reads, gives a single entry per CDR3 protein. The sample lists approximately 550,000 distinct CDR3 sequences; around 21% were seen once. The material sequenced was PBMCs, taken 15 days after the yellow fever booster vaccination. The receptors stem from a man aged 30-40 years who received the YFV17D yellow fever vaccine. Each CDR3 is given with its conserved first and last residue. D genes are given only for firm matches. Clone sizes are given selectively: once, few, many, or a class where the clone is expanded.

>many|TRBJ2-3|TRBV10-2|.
CASSGGGQSTDTQYF
TGCGCCAGCAGTGGAGGGGGACAAAGCACAGATACGCAGTATTTT
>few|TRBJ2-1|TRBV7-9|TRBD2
CASSLPSGRTNEQFF
TGTGCCAGCAGCTTGCCTAGCGGGAGGACGAATGAGCAGTTCTTC
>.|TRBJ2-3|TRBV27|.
CASSLSRGPSTDTQYF
TGTGCCAGCAGTTTGTCCAGGGGTCCTAGCACAGATACGCAGTATTTT
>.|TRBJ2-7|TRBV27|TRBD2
CASRSAGTTYEQYF
TGTGCCAGCAGATCGGCCGGGACTACCTACGAGCAGTACTTC
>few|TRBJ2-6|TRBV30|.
CAWSWDSGANVLTF
TGTGCCTGGAGCTGGGATTCTGGGGCCAACGTCCTGACTTTC
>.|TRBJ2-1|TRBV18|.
CASSPPIQVGEQFF
TGTGCCAGCTCACCACCTATTCAAGTGGGTGAGCAGTTCTTC
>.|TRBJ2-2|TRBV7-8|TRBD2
CASSLLSGKGTGELFF
TGTGCCAGCAGCTTATTGAGCGGGAAGGGCACCGGGGAGCTGTTTTTT
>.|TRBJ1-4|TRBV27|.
CASSPAGRVFLGEKLFF
TGTGCCAGCAGTCCAGCGGGGCGAGTCTTTTTAGGGGAAAAACTGTTTTTT
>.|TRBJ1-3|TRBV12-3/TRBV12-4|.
CASTLAVSGNTIYF
TGTGCCAGCACCCTCGCCGTCTCTGGAAACACCATATATTTT
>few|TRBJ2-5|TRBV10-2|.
CASSGRERFQETQYF
TGCGCCAGCAGTGGACGGGAGCGGTTCCAAGAGACCCAGTACTTC
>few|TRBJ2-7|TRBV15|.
CATSRDRARSYEQYF
TGTGCCACCAGCAGAGATCGTGCCAGATCCTACGAGCAGTACTTC
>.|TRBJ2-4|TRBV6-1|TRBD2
CASRIAGGSKNIQYF
TGTGCCAGCAGGATAGCGGGAGGTTCCAAAAACATTCAGTACTTC
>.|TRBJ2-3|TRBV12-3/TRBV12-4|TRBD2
CASSFPQREGRATQYF
TGTGCCAGCAGTTTCCCCCAGCGGGAGGGCCGCGCTACGCAGTATTTT
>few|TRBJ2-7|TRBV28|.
CASSLIWHQGEDEQYF
TGTGCCAGCAGTTTAATTTGGCATCAGGGGGAGGACGAGCAGTACTTC
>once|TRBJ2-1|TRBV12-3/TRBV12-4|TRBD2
CASSPSGRNYEQFF
TGTGCCAGCAGTCCTAGCGGGAGGAACTATGAGCAGTTCTTC
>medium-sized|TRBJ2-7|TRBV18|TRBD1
CASSPQTGDHYEQYF
TGTGCCAGCTCCCCACAGACAGGGGACCACTACGAGCAGTACTTC
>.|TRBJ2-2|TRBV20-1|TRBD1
CSAQGVANTGELFF
TGCAGTGCCCAGGGGGTGGCGAACACCGGGGAGCTGTTTTTT
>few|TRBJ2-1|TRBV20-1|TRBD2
CSARDTGTRLNEQFF
TGCAGTGCTAGGGATACCGGGACTAGGTTAAATGAGCAGTTCTTC
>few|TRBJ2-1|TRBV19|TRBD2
CASRRTSGTSYNEQFF
TGTGCCAGTAGAAGGACTAGCGGGACCTCCTACAATGAGCAGTTCTTC
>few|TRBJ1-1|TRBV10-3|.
CAISFGPNTEAFF
TGTGCCATCAGTTTCGGACCAAACACTGAAGCTTTCTTT
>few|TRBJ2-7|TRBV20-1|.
CSARVGASYEQYF
TGCAGTGCTAGGGTCGGCGCCTCCTACGAGCAGTACTTC
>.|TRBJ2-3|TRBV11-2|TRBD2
CASSARQADIGLAGTDTQYF
TGTGCCAGCAGCGCCCGACAGGCCGATATAGGACTAGCGGGGACAGATACGCAGTATTTT
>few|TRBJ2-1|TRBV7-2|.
CASSPARGEQFF
TGTGCCAGCAGCCCCGCGCGCGGCGAGCAGTTCTTC
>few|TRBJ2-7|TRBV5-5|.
CASSMLRQTEREQYF
TGTGCCAGCAGCATGCTTCGACAGACTGAGAGGGAGCAGTACTTC
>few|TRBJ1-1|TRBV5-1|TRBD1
CASSLAQGGEAFF
TGCGCCAGCAGCTTGGCCCAGGGGGGTGAAGCTTTCTTT
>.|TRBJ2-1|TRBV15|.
CATSRVARGEQFF
TGTGCCACCAGCAGAGTAGCACGAGGGGAGCAGTTCTTC
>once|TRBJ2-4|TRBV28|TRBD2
CASSLLSGRDIQYF
TGTGCCAGCAGTTTATTGAGCGGGAGAGACATTCAGTACTTC
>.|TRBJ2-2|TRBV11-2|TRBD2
CASSLEPLSPRGSSLLNTGELFF
TGTGCCAGCAGCTTAGAGCCTCTATCTCCCCGCGGGAGTTCCCTTTTGAACACCGGGGAGCTGTTTTTT
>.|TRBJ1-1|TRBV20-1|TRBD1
CSASGTVMNTEAFF
TGCAGTGCTTCCGGGACAGTCATGAACACTGAAGCTTTCTTT
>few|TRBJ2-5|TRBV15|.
CATSRESGRTNQETQYF
TGTGCCACCAGCAGAGAGAGTGGAAGAACGAACCAAGAGACCCAGTACTTC
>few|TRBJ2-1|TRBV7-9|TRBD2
CASSLLAGGRGEQFF
TGTGCCAGCAGCTTACTCGCGGGAGGTCGGGGTGAGCAGTTCTTC
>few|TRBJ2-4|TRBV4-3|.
CASSQDPGLAKNIQYF
TGCGCCAGCAGCCAAGACCCCGGGCTAGCCAAAAACATTCAGTACTTC
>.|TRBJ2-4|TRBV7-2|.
CASSSPDRAGGNIQYF
TGTGCCAGCAGCTCCCCCGACAGAGCCGGAGGAAACATTCAGTACTTC
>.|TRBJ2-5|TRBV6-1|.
CASRRWTKETQYF
TGTGCCAGCAGACGTTGGACTAAAGAGACCCAGTACTTC
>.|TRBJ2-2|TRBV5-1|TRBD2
CASSGTSGVNTGELFF
TGCGCCAGCAGCGGGACTAGCGGGGTGAACACCGGGGAGCTGTTTTTT
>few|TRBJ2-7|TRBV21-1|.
CATVADYEQYF
TGTGCCACCGTGGCGGACTACGAGCAGTACTTC
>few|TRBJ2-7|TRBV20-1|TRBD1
CSAEPGDRLAYEQYF
TGCAGTGCGGAGCCGGGGGACAGGTTAGCCTACGAGCAGTACTTC
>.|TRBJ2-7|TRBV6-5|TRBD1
CASSYSTGGYEPYF
TGTGCCAGCAGTTACTCGACAGGGGGCTACGAGCCGTACTTC
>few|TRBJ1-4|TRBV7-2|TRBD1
CASSPRTGKLFF
TGTGCCAGCAGCCCCCGGACAGGGAAACTGTTTTTT
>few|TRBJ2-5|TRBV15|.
CATSRDRWQETQYF
TGTGCCACCAGCAGAGATAGGTGGCAAGAGACCCAGTACTTC
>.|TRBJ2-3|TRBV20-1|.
CSARVGGSTDTQYF
TGCAGTGCTAGAGTGGGGGGTAGCACAGATACGCAGTATTTT
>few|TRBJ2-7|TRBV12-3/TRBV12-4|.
CASSFLLGGGVEQYF
TGTGCCAGCAGTTTCCTACTTGGAGGGGGGGTCGAGCAGTACTTC
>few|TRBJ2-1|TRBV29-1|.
CSVDRTNEQFF
TGCAGCGTGGACCGGACGAATGAGCAGTTCTTC
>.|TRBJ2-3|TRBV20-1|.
CSGLYRKYNTDTQYF
TGCAGTGGGCTCTACCGGAAGTATAACACAGATACGCAGTATTTT
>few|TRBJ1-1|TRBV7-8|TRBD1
CASSLGTGGLNTEAFF
TGTGCCAGCAGCCTCGGGACAGGGGGCTTGAACACTGAAGCTTTCTTT
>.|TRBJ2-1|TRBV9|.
CASSVSPTGEQFF
TGTGCCAGCAGCGTATCCCCAACAGGGGAGCAGTTCTTC
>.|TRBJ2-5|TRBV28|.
CASSFARGTQYF
TGTGCCAGCAGTTTCGCGAGGGGAACCCAGTACTTC
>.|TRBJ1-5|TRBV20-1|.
CSASYGGNQPQHF
TGCAGTGCTAGTTACGGGGGCAATCAGCCCCAGCATTTT
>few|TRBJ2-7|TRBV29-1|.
CSVERGANGYEQYF
TGCAGCGTTGAAAGAGGGGCGAACGGGTACGAGCAGTACTTC
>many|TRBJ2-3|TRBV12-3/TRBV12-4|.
CASSLGLTSADTQYF
TGTGCCAGCAGTTTAGGTCTGACCTCCGCAGATACGCAGTATTTT